The rows below give T cell receptor beta chains drawn from one sample of a study of Graves' ophthalmopathy and Graves' hyperthyroidism. TCRdb reanalysed the multiplex PCR reads using MiXCR and keeps one entry per CDR3 protein. The table records 740,000 or so distinct CDR3 sequences, roughly 40% of them present only once. Specimen: peripheral blood. These TCRs come from an adult man with Graves' ophthalmopathy. Each CDR3 is given with its conserved first and last residue. The order of the fields is clone size, D gene, V gene, J gene, CDR3 protein, CDR3 DNA. A D gene is named only where the DNA matches it firmly. Rows give clone size only sometimes, using once, few, many, or a class for an expanded clone.

many	-	TRBV2	TRBJ1-4	CASSEAREKLFF	TGTGCCAGCAGTGAAGCGAGAGAAAAACTGTTTTTT
-	-	TRBV9	TRBJ2-7	CASSVFTDRGEQYF	TGTGCCAGCAGCGTATTTACGGACCGGGGAGAGCAGTACTTC
many	-	TRBV7-2	TRBJ2-7	CASSLGGNSYEQYF	TGTGCCAGCAGCTTAGGGGGTAACTCCTACGAGCAGTACTTC
many	-	TRBV29-1	TRBJ1-3	CSVVEPGNTIYF	TGCAGCGTTGTTGAACCTGGAAACACCATATATTTT
once	-	TRBV15	TRBJ1-6	CATSKVGGNNSPLHF	TGTGCCACCAGCAAAGTCGGGGGGAATAATTCACCCCTCCACTTT
-	TRBD1	TRBV9	TRBJ1-1	CASSRKGTVEAFF	TGTGCCAGCAGCCGTAAAGGGACAGTTGAAGCTTTCTTT
once	TRBD1	TRBV25-1	TRBJ1-1	CASSWEGATEAFF	TGTGCCAGCAGCTGGGAGGGGGCCACTGAAGCTTTCTTT
-	TRBD1	TRBV20-1	TRBJ2-7	CSAARTGGVQASSYEQYF	TGCAGTGCTGCCCGGACAGGGGGCGTACAGGCCAGCTCCTACGAGCAGTACTTC
-	TRBD1	TRBV7-9	TRBJ2-2	CASSLGQLNAGELFF	TGCGCCAGCAGCCTGGGACAGCTTAACGCCGGGGAGCTGTTTTTT
few	TRBD2	TRBV7-2	TRBJ2-2	CASSLAIRLAGYTGELFF	TGTGCCAGCAGCTTAGCGATTCGACTAGCGGGCTACACCGGGGAGCTGTTTTTT
once	-	TRBV15	TRBJ2-5	CATSSNTRAQTQYF	TGTGCCACCAGCAGTAACACGAGGGCCCAGACCCAGTACTTC
-	-	TRBV9	TRBJ2-7	CASSVGDSKYEQYF	TGTGCCAGCAGCGTAGGGGACTCCAAATACGAGCAGTACTTC
few	TRBD1	TRBV12-3/TRBV12-4	TRBJ1-1	CASSLGQSLTMNTEAFF	TGTGCCAGCAGCCTGGGACAGTCCCTGACAATGAACACTGAAGCTTTCTTT
-	TRBD1	TRBV19	TRBJ2-6	CASSTGQGAGFGANVLTF	TGTGCCAGTAGTACGGGACAGGGGGCAGGTTTTGGGGCCAACGTCCTGACTTTC
-	-	TRBV25-1	TRBJ1-2	CASSENGVPNYGYTF	TGTGCCAGCAGTGAAAATGGGGTACCTAACTATGGCTACACCTTC
-	-	TRBV7-2	TRBJ1-2	CASSPRTEDYGYTF	TGTGCCAGCAGCCCCCGGACGGAAGACTATGGCTACACCTTC
-	-	TRBV25-1	TRBJ2-2	CASSDRTLGTGELFF	TGTGCCAGCAGTGATCGGACACTCGGCACCGGGGAGCTGTTTTTT
few	-	TRBV19	TRBJ1-1	CASRMDFSEAFF	TGTGCCAGTAGGATGGACTTCTCTGAAGCTTTCTTT
many	-	TRBV7-2	TRBJ1-2	CASSLAPGRNYGYTF	TGTGCCAGCAGCTTAGCCCCCGGCAGAAACTATGGCTACACCTTC
-	-	TRBV25-1	TRBJ2-5	CASSAMRGPQETQYF	TGTGCCAGCAGTGCTATGCGGGGGCCTCAAGAGACCCAGTACTTC
many	TRBD2	TRBV7-9	TRBJ2-6	CAGDVAGYSGANVLTF	TGTGCCGGAGACGTAGCGGGGTACTCTGGGGCCAACGTCCTGACTTTC
-	-	TRBV5-4	TRBJ1-6	CASSLARVNNSPLHF	TGTGCCAGCAGCTTGGCCAGGGTCAATAATTCACCCCTCCACTTT
-	-	TRBV25-1	TRBJ2-7	CASSYLPGPYSYEQYF	TGTGCCAGCAGTTACCTTCCAGGGCCCTATTCCTACGAGCAGTACTTC
-	-	TRBV6-5	TRBJ1-4	CATRSQLDRGYEKLFF	TGTGCCACCAGATCACAACTCGACCGGGGATACGAAAAACTGTTTTTT
many	TRBD1	TRBV29-1	TRBJ1-1	CSVDRGNTEAFF	TGCAGCGTCGACAGGGGTAACACTGAAGCTTTCTTT
-	-	TRBV2	TRBJ1-6	CASSIGGNYNSPLHF	TGTGCCAGCAGTATTGGGGGTAACTATAATTCACCCCTCCACTTT
-	-	TRBV7-8	TRBJ2-7	CASSLRTQSYEQYF	TGTGCCAGCAGCCTAAGGACACAATCCTACGAGCAGTACTTC
many	TRBD1	TRBV25-1	TRBJ2-5	CASSLQTGIQETQYF	TGTGCCAGCAGTCTTCAGACAGGGATCCAAGAGACCCAGTACTTC
-	TRBD1	TRBV7-2	TRBJ2-7	CASSFVGTGSSYEQYF	TGTGCCAGCAGCTTCGTAGGGACAGGCAGCTCCTACGAGCAGTACTTC
-	-	TRBV7-2	TRBJ1-4	CASSPSDSRLELFF	TGTGCCAGCTCACCGTCGGACAGCCGATTAGAGCTGTTTTTT
-	-	TRBV5-4	TRBJ1-5	CASSQNFRDRKSNQPQHF	TGTGCCAGCAGCCAAAATTTTCGGGACCGAAAATCAAATCAGCCCCAGCATTTT